Presented here are 29 T cell receptor beta chains from one specimen sequenced in a study of shared clonotypes between healthy human individuals. Profiling relied on immunoSEQ multiplex PCR, and the TCRdb table lists in-frame clones only, not all of them. Here the sample spans roughly 1,600,000 clones, 98% being singletons. Sequencing was performed on naive CD4+ T cells sorted from blood. The subset: CD45RA+ positively selected. These TCRs come from a young man in good health.

A note on this clone: An end of the junction does not agree with germline; a read error may underlie this. The CDR3: CASNVAGINEQYF. CDR3 in DNA: TGTGCCAGCAACGTAGCGGGGATCAACGAGCAGTACTTC. The V call is TRBV9, the J call TRBJ2-7, with 8 bases lining up with TRBD2. CDR3 size: 13 residues. Germline CDR1 and CDR2: SGDLS and YYNGEE.

J is TRBJ2-1 and V is TRBV5-4; D remains ambiguous. Germline assignment: CDR1 SGHNT and CDR2 YYREEE (reference sequence). V gave up 0 bases and J gave up 7 bases, with 8 bases separating them. CDR3 size: 13 residues. The CDR3 reads CASSLASENEQFF. The CDR3 bases are TGTGCCAGCAGCTTGGCGTCAGAGAATGAGCAGTTCTTC.

CDR3 protein: CAASGPTRSSYEQYF. In DNA, the CDR3 is TGTGCCGCTAGCGGTCCGACGAGGAGCTCCTACGAGCAGTACTTC. V and J are TRBV10-3 and TRBJ2-7, with 7 bases matching TRBD2. Trimming removed 11 bases from V and 0 bases from J; junction bases left unmatched: 13. Germline loops: CDR1 ENHRY, CDR2 SYGVKD. CDR3 size: 15 residues.

The J gene is TRBJ1-2, the V gene TRBV28; unclear D gene. The germline V and J ends were trimmed by 4 bases and 5 bases, with 11 bases remaining between them. CDR3 length equals 13 residues. Germline CDR1 reads MDHEN; CDR2 reads SYDVKM. In DNA, the CDR3 is TGTGCCAGCAGTTCGGAGGATACGTATGGCTACACCTTC. It is translated as CASSSEDTYGYTF.

The chain combines TRBV5-5 with TRBJ2-6; D possibly corresponds to TRBD1 (5 bases). The CDR3 spans 17 residues. Germline V gives CDR1 SGHKS, CDR2 YYEKEE (reference sequence). V shed 2 bases and J shed 0 bases, with 12 bases lying between them. Here the CDR3 DNA reads TGTGCCAGCAGCTTAGGGGTAGGCGTCTCTGGGGCCAACGTCCTGACTTTC. Translated, it gives CASSLGVGVSGANVLTF.

This clone occurred once. The J gene is TRBJ2-7, the V gene TRBV6-5; D is possibly TRBD1 (6 bases). Trimming removed 6 bases at V and 0 bases at J, with 12 bases between. The length of the CDR3 is 14 residues. Germline lookup yields CDR1 MNHEY and CDR2 SVGAGI. CDR3 nucleotides: TGTGCCAGCAGACGGACAGTCGGCTCCTACGAGCAGTACTTC. It is translated as CASRRTVGSYEQYF.

This chain joins TRBV7-9 and TRBJ2-7, with unresolved D. The CDR3 has 12 residues. The V gene's germline CDR1 is SEHNR and CDR2 FQNEAQ (reference sequence). Trimming shortened V by 2 bases and J by 3 bases, and 5 bases separated the two germline ends. The CDR3 DNA is TGTGCCAGCAGCTTAAGTTACTACGAGCAGTACTTC. Protein: CASSLSYYEQYF.

The V and J genes are TRBV5-1 and TRBJ2-1; D gene ambiguous. The germline V gene encodes CDR1 SGHRS and CDR2 YFSETQ. The ends were cut back, 4 bases at V and 1 base at J, with 15 bases in the middle. The CDR3 totals 16 residues. As DNA, the CDR3 is TGCGCCAGCAGCAGGAGAACCCAAATTTCCTACAATGAGCAGTTCTTC. Its protein is CASSRRTQISYNEQFF. The full variable domain, rest sourced from reference TRBV5-1 and TRBJ2-1, is KAGVTQTPRYLIKTRGQQVTLSCSPISGHRSVSWYQQTPGQGLQFLFEYFSETQRNKGNFPGRFSGRQFSNSRSEMNVSTLELGDSALYLCASSRRTQISYNEQFFGPGTRLTVL.

The V gene is TRBV28, the J gene TRBJ2-1; 11 bases line up with TRBD2. CDR3 size: 16 residues. CDR1 is MDHEN, CDR2 SYDVKM, per germline. Losses at the gene ends were 3 bases for V and 2 bases for J; bases not matched to a gene: 3. The CDR3 DNA reads TGTGCCAGCAGTTTCGCGACTAGCGGGGCCTACAATGAGCAGTTCTTC. The encoded protein is CASSFATSGAYNEQFF.

This clone was seen once. The genes are TRBV5-5 and TRBJ2-7, with 11 bases matching TRBD2. V lost 5 bases and J lost 3; bases outside the gene matches: 7. CDR1 and CDR2 (germline): SGHKS, YYEKEE (reference sequence). The CDR3 is 15 residues long. Here the CDR3 DNA reads TGTGCCAGCAGTTCTGGGACTAGCGGAAACTACGAGCAGTACTTC. This sequence encodes CASSSGTSGNYEQYF.

To note about this clone: The same CDR3 is also encoded by other DNA sequences in this sample. The chain recombines TRBV6-5 with TRBJ2-7, with a possible D match to TRBD1 (6 bases). This CDR3 is built from 16 residues. CDR1 is MNHEY, CDR2 SVGAGI, per germline. V lost 0 bases, J lost 1 base, and 13 bases lay in between. Written as DNA, the CDR3 is TGTGCCAGCAGTTACTCAACTGGGGGCAGTTCCTACGAGCAGTACTTC. Its translation is CASSYSTGGSSYEQYF.

V is TRBV29-1 and J is TRBJ1-2; perhaps TRBD1 as D (6 bases). The CDR3 runs to 12 residues. Between the trimmed V and J ends, which lost 8 bases and 3 bases, there was a span of 13 bases. Germline CDR1 SQVTM, CDR2 ANQGSEA. This chain's CDR3 is CSTRRTDYGYTF. The CDR3 region has the DNA TGCAGCACCCGACGGACAGACTATGGCTACACCTTC.

This sequence joins TRBV11-2 and TRBJ2-3; D remains ambiguous. Trimming cost V 0 bases and J 3 bases, with 10 bases left between them. Germline CDR1 SGHAT, CDR2 FQNNGV. The CDR3 length is 15 residues. As DNA, the CDR3 is TGTGCCAGCAGCTTAGAAGGGAAGGTTACAGATACGCAGTATTTT. It encodes CASSLEGKVTDTQYF. The whole variable domain, remainder taken from reference TRBV11-2 and TRBJ2-3, is EAGVAQSPRYKIIEKRQSVAFWCNPISGHATLYWYQQILGQGPKLLIQFQNNGVVDDSQLPKDRFSAERLKGVDSTLKIQPAKLEDSAVYLCASSLEGKVTDTQYFGPGTRLTVL.

This clone was counted once. The rearrangement joins TRBV7-8 to TRBJ2-7; no definite D call. The germline gives CDR1 SGHVS, CDR2 FQNEAQ. The CDR3 has 15 amino acids. V was cut by 5 bases and J by 1 base, with 15 bases left in between. The DNA of the CDR3 is TGTGCCAGCAGCCCGAGCCCGAGTCCTTCCTACGAGCAGTACTTC. Translating gives CASSPSPSPSYEQYF.

This clone was observed a single time. The CDR3 loop is CASSTGTGTYYGYTF. CDR3 in DNA: TGTGCCAGTAGTACCGGGACAGGGACTTACTATGGCTACACCTTC. V usage is TRBV19 and J usage is TRBJ1-2; 9 bases agree with TRBD1. Germline V CDR1 and CDR2: LNHDA, SQIVND (reference sequence). After removal of 4 bases from V and 3 bases from J, the junction contained 6 bases not matched to a gene. The CDR3 sequence is 15 residues long.

This clone was observed once. Here the CDR3 DNA reads TGTGCCAGTAGTAGACCGGGACAGGGGGCCCATGAGCAGTTCTTC. Protein sequence: CASSRPGQGAHEQFF. The J gene is TRBJ2-1, the V gene TRBV19; 12 nucleotides agree with TRBD1. Germline V CDR1 and CDR2: LNHDA, SQIVND (reference sequence). This CDR3 is 15 amino acids long. Trimming cost V 4 bases and J 8 bases; bases outside gene matches: 6.

The chain joins TRBV27 to TRBJ2-1; 15 nucleotides line up with TRBD2. Germline values: CDR1 MNHEY, CDR2 SMNVEV (reference sequence). Trimming removed 3 bases from V and 4 bases from J; junction bases left unmatched: 1. This CDR3 contains 16 residues. CDR3: CASSLGTSGRYNEQFF. The CDR3 DNA is TGTGCCAGCAGTTTGGGGACTAGCGGGAGGTACAATGAGCAGTTCTTC.

The rearrangement joins TRBV28 to TRBJ2-7; D not certain. This CDR3 is built from 11 residues. Germline V CDR1 and CDR2: MDHEN, SYDVKM. The germline V and J ends were trimmed by 2 bases and 5 bases, with 4 bases remaining between them. CDR3 protein: CASSLVDEQYF. The CDR3 nucleotides are TGTGCCAGCAGTTTAGTGGACGAGCAGTACTTC.

V and J are TRBV27 and TRBJ2-1, with a possible D match to TRBD2 (6 bases). The V and J ends lost 5 bases and 6 bases respectively, with 14 bases between them. The CDR3 has 14 amino acids. CDR1 MNHEY and CDR2 SMNVEV come from the germline V gene (reference sequence). The DNA for the CDR3 is TGTGCCAGCAGTGCTAGCGACACTCGCAATGAGCAGTTCTTC. It is translated as CASSASDTRNEQFF.

In its sample, this clone was seen once. The chain is built from TRBV11-2 and TRBJ2-5; tentative D call: TRBD2 (6 bases). Trimming took off 5 bases at V and 4 bases at J, with 11 bases between the two ends. The CDR3 runs 13 residues. Per the germline V gene, CDR1 is SGHAT and CDR2 is FQNNGV. The CDR3 bases are TGTGCCAGCAGCCGACGGGGGTCAGAGACCCAGTACTTC. Translated, it gives CASSRRGSETQYF.

V is TRBV9 and J is TRBJ2-3; 7 bases match TRBD2. Per germline, CDR1 SGDLS and CDR2 YYNGEE. Losses at the gene ends were 0 bases for V and 5 bases for J; bases not matched to a gene: 9. The CDR3 is 16 amino acids. Here the CDR3 DNA reads TGTGCCAGCAGCGTAGACGGGGGAGGGCCCGTAGATACGCAGTATTTT. Translation: CASSVDGGGPVDTQYF.

The V call is TRBV5-1, the J call TRBJ2-7, with 9 bases aligning to TRBD1. V gave up 4 bases and J gave up 3 bases; unmatched junction bases: 8. Per germline, CDR1 SGHRS and CDR2 YFSETQ. This CDR3 spans 15 amino acids. The CDR3 region is CASSVETGGRYEQYF. In DNA, the CDR3 is TGCGCCAGCAGCGTGGAGACAGGGGGACGCTACGAGCAGTACTTC.

The gene calls are TRBV28 and TRBJ2-1; perhaps TRBD1 as D (6 bases). CDR1 MDHEN and CDR2 SYDVKM come from the germline V gene. Trimming removed 2 bases at V and 2 bases at J, with 13 bases between. The CDR3 is made up of 16 amino acids. Here the CDR3 reads CASSLDGRGAYNEQFF. The DNA for the CDR3 is TGTGCCAGCAGTTTAGACGGCAGGGGCGCCTACAATGAGCAGTTCTTC.

This clone was counted only a few times. This chain links TRBV7-3 with TRBJ2-7; D may be TRBD1 or TRBD2 (5 bases each). The ends were cut back, 1 base at V and 6 bases at J, with 10 bases in the middle. Germline CDR1 SGHTA, CDR2 FQGTGA. This CDR3 is 13 amino acids long. The CDR3 region is CASSLSREREQYF. The CDR3 DNA is TGTGCCAGCAGCTTAAGCAGGGAGCGCGAGCAGTACTTC.

The chain has TRBV18 and TRBJ2-2; D not resolved. Germline CDR1 and CDR2: KGHSH and LQKENI. The V gene lost 3 bases and the J gene lost 1 base, with 9 bases spanning the gap. The CDR3 totals 15 residues. The CDR3 DNA sequence: TGTGCCAGCTCACCGATCGCCTGGAACACCGGGGAGCTGTTTTTT. Translated, it gives CASSPIAWNTGELFF.

On this clone itself: This sample also contains other DNA sequences that code for the same CDR3. The chain has TRBV28 and TRBJ1-3; no clear D gene. There are 14 residues in the CDR3. Germline V gene sequence: CDR1 MDHEN, CDR2 SYDVKM. V gave up 3 bases and J gave up 2 bases, with 8 bases separating them. CDR3 in DNA: TGTGCCAGCAGTTTTCGGGGAACTGGAAACACCATATATTTT. It encodes CASSFRGTGNTIYF.

The gene calls are TRBV7-3 and TRBJ2-2, with 9 bases that match TRBD2. V trimming: 6 bases; J trimming: 4 bases; junction bases outside the gene matches: 15. Germline lookup yields CDR1 SGHTA and CDR2 FQGTGA. This CDR3 has 18 residues. CDR3 nucleotides: TGTGCCAGCAGGGGGACTAAGGTAGCGGGAGCTCTCACCGGGGAGCTGTTTTTT. Protein: CASRGTKVAGALTGELFF.

Concerning this clone: Within the sample, other DNA sequences also encode this same CDR3. The chain has TRBV9 and TRBJ2-6, with D perhaps matching TRBD1 or TRBD2 (6 bases each). V was trimmed by 0 bases and J by 4 bases, leaving 8 bases between them. Germline V CDR1 and CDR2: SGDLS, YYNGEE. The CDR3 is 15 amino acids. CDR3 nucleotide sequence: TGTGCCAGCAGCGTAGCGGGGGCCGGGGCCAACGTCCTGACTTTC. It codes for CASSVAGAGANVLTF.

The chain links TRBV27 to TRBJ2-2, with 8 bases identical to TRBD1. The germline CDR1 and CDR2 sequences are MNHEY and SMNVEV (reference sequence). The CDR3 extends over 19 amino acids. Trimming took 3 bases from V and 3 from J; bases not matched to a gene: 15. The CDR3 region is CASSFSLAMDRVHTGELFF. The CDR3 region has the DNA TGTGCCAGCAGTTTCTCCCTCGCGATGGACAGGGTGCACACCGGGGAGCTGTTTTTT.